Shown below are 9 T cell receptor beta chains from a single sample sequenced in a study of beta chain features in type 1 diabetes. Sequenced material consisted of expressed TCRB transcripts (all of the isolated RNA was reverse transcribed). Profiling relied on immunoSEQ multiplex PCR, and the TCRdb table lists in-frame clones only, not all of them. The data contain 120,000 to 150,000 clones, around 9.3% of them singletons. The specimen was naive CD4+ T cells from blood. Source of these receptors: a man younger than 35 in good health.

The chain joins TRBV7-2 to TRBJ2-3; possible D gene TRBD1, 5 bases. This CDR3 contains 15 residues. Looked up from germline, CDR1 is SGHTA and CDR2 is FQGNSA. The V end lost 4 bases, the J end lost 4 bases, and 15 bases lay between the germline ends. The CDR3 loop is CASSWGGPEADTQYF. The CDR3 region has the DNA TGTGCCAGCAGCTGGGGCGGCCCGGAAGCAGATACGCAGTATTTT.

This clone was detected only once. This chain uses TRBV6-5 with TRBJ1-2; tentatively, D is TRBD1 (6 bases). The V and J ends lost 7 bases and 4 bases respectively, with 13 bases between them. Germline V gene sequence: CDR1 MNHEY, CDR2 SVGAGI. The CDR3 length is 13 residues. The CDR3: CASKGGASYGYTF. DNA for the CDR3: TGTGCCAGCAAGGGGGGGGCTAGCTATGGCTACACCTTC.

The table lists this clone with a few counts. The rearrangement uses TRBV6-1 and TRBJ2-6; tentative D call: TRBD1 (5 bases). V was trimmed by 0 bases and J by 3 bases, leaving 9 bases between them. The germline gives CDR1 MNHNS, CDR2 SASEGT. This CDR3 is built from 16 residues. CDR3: CASSEAHRIGANVLTF. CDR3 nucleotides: TGTGCCAGCAGTGAAGCGCACAGGATTGGGGCCAACGTCCTGACTTTC.

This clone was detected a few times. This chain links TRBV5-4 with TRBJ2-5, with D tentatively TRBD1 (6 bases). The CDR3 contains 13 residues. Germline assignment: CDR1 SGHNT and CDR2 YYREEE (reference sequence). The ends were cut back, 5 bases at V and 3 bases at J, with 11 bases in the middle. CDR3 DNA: TGTGCCAGCAGTCGAGGACAGAAAGAGACCCAGTACTTC. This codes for CASSRGQKETQYF.

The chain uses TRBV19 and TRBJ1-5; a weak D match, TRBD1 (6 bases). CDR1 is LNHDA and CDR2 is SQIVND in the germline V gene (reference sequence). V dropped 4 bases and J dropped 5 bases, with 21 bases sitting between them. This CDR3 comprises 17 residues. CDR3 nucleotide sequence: TGTGCCAGTAGTAGGGAGACGACAGGTGGAACCCATCAGCCCCAGCATTTT. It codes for CASSRETTGGTHQPQHF.

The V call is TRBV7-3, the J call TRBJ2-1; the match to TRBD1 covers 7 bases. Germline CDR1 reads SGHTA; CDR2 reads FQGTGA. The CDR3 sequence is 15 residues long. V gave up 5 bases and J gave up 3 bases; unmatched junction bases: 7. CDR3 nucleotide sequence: TGTGCCAGCAGCAAGACAGGGTCGGACTACAATGAGCAGTTCTTC. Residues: CASSKTGSDYNEQFF.

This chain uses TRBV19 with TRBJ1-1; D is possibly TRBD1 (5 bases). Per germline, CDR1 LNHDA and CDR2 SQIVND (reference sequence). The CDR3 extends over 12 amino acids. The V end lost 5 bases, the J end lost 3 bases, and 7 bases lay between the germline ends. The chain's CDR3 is CASSSGYTEAFF. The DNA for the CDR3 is TGTGCCAGTAGTTCAGGGTACACTGAAGCTTTCTTT.

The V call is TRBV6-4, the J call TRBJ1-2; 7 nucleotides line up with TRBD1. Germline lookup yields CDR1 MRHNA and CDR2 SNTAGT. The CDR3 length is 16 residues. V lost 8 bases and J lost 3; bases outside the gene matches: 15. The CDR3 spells CASRDEGAAGYYGYTF. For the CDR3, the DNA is TGTGCCAGCCGCGACGAGGGGGCAGCAGGGTACTATGGCTACACCTTC.

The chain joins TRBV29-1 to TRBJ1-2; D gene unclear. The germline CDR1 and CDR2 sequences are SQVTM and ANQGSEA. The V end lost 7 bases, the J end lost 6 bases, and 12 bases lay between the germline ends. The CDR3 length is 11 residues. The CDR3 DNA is TGCAGCGGAGGGCTCCCTGATGGCTACACCTTC. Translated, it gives CSGGLPDGYTF.